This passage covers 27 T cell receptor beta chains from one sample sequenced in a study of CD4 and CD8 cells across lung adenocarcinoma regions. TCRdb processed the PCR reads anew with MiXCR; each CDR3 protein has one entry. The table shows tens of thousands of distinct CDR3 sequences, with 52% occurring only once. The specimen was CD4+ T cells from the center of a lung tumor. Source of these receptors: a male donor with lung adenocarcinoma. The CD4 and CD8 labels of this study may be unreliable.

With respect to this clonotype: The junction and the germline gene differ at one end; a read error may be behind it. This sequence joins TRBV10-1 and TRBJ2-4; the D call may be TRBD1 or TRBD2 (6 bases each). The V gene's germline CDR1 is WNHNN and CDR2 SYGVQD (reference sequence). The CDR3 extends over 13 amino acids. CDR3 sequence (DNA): TGCGCCAGGGGTGAGGGGGGAAAAAATATTCAGTACTTC. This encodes CARGEGGKNIQYF.

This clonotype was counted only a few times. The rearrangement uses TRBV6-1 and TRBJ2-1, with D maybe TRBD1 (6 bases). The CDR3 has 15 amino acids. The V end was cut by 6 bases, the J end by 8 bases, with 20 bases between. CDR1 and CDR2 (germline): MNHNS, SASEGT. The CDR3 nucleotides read TGTGCCAGCAGGACACGATTTACAGGGAACGATGAGCAGTTCTTC. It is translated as CASRTRFTGNDEQFF.

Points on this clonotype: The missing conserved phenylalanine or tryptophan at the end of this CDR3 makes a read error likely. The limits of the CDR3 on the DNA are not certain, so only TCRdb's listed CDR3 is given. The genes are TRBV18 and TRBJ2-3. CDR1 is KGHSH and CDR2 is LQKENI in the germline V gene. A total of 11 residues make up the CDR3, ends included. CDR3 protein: CIFSRDGVSPC.

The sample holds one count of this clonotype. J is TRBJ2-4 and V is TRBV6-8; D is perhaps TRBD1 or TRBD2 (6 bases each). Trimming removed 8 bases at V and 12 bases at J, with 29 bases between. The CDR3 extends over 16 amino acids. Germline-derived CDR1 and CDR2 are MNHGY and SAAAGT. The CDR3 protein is CASGSSGGIAKDTQYF. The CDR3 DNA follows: TGTGCCAGCGGTTCCTCCGGGGGCATAGCCAAAGACACTCAGTACTTC.

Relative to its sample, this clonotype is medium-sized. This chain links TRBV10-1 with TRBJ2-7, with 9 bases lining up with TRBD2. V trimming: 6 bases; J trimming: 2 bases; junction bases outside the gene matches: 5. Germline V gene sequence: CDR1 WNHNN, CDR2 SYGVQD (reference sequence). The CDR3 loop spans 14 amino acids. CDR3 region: CASSSGLAAYEQYF. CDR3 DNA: TGCGCCAGCAGCTCGGGACTAGCCGCCTACGAGCAGTACTTC.

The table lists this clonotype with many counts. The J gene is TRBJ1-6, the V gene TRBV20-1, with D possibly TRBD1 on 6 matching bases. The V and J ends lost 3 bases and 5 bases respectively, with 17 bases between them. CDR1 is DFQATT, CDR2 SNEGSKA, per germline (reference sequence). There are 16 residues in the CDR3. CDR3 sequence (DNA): TGCAGTGCTAGGGCCCACGGGACACTTGATAATTCACCCCTCCACTTT. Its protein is CSARAHGTLDNSPLHF.

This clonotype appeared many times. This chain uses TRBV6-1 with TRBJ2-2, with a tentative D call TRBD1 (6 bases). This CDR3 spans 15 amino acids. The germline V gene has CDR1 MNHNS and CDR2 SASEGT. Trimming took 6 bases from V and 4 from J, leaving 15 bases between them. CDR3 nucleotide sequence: TGTGCCAGCAGGCCGCTCAGGGGTGCCACCGGGGAGCTGTTTTTT. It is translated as CASRPLRGATGELFF.

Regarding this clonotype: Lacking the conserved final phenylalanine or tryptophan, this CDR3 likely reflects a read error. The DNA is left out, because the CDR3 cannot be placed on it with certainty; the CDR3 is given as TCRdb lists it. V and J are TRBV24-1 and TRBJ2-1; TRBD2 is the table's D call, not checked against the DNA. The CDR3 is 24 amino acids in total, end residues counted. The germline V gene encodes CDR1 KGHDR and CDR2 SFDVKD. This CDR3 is CAMVASLLPLAFAVEGATWRRLWP.

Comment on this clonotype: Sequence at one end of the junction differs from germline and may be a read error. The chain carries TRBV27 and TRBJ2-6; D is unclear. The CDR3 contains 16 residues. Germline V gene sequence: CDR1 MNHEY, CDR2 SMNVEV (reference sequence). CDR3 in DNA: TGTGCCAGCAGCTCCGGACGCCTCTCTGGCGCCTACGTCCAGTATTTC. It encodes CASSSGRLSGAYVQYF.

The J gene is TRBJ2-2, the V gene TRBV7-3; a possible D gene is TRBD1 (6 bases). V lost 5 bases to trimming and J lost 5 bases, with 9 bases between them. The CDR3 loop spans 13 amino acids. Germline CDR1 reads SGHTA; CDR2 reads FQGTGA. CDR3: CASSRRGTGELFF. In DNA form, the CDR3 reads TGTGCCAGCAGCCGAAGGGGGACCGGGGAGCTGTTTTTT.

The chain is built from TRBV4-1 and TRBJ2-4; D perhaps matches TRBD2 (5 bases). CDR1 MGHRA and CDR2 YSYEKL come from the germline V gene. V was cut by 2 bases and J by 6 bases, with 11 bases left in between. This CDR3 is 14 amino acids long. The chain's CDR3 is CASSQPLGVNIQYF. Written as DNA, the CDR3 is TGCGCCAGCAGCCAACCCCTCGGGGTAAACATTCAGTACTTC.

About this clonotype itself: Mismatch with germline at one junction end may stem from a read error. The chain's CDR3 is CASSPGRGACGKDTQYF. As DNA, the CDR3 is TGTGCCAGCAGTCCGGGCCGAGGGGCTTGTGGCAAAGATACCCAGTATTTT. This chain links TRBV27 with TRBJ2-3; tentatively, D is TRBD1 or TRBD2 (5 bases each). From germline, CDR1 is MNHEY and CDR2 SMNVEV (reference sequence). The CDR3 contains 17 residues.

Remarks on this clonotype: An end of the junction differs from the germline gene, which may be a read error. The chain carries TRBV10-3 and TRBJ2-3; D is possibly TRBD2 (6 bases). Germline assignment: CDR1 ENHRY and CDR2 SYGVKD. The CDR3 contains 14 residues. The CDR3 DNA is TGTGCCACCACCTTCGGGAGTACCAAAAACATTCAGTATTTC. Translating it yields CATTFGSTKNIQYF.

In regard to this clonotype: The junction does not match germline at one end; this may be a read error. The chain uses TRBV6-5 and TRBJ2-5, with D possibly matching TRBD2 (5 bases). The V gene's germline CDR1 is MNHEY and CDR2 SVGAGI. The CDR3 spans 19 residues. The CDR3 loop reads CASSYSSPLVARGEETQYF. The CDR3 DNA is TGTGCCAGCAGTTACTCGAGCCCCTTAGTAGCGCGTGGCGAAGAGACGCAGTACTTT.

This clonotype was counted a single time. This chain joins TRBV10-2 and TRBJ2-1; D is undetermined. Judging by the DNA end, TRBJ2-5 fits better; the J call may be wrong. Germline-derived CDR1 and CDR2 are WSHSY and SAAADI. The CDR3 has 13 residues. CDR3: CASSGALQETQYF. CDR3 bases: TGCGCCAGCAGTGGGGCACTCCAAGAGACCCAGTACTTC.

The CDR3 loop reads CSASLQETQYF. CDR3 DNA sequence: TGCAGTGCTAGCCTCCAAGAGACCCAGTACTTC. The chain couples TRBV20-1 to TRBJ2-5, with D unclear. This CDR3 contains 11 residues. Germline lookup yields CDR1 DFQATT and CDR2 SNEGSKA (reference sequence). Deletions cut 3 bases from V and 1 base from J, with 3 bases between.

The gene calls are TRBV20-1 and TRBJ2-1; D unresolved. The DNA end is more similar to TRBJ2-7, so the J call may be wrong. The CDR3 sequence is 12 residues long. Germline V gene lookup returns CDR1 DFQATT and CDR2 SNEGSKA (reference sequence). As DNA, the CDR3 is TGCAGTGCTAGGGCCAAGCCCTACGAGCAGTACTTC. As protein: CSARAKPYEQYF.

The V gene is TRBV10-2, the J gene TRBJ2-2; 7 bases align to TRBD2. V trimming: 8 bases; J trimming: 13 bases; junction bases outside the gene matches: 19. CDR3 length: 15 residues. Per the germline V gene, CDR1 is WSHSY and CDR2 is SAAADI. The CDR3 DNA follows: TGCGCCAGCTCCCCACAGGTAGCGGGCACCGGTACGCTGTTTTTT. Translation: CASSPQVAGTGTLFF.

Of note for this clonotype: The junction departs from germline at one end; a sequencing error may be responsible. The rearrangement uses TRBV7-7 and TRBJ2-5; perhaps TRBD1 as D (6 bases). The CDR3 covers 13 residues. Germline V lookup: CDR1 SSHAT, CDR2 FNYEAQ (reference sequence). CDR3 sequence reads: CASSTKKGETQYF. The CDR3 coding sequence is TGTGCTAGCAGCACCAAGAAGGGGGAGACGCAGTACTTC.

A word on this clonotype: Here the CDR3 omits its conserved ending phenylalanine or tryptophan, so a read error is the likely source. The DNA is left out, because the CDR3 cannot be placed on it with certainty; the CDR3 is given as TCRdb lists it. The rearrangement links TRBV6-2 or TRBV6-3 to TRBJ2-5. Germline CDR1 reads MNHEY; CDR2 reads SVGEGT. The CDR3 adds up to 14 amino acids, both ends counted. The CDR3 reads CASSYLGIQETQFL.

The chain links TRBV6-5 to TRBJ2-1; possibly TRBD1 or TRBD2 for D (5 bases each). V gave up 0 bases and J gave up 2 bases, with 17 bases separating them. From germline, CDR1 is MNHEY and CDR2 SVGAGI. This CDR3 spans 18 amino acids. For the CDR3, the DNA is TGTGCCAGCAGTTACTCTTACGGGATTCGAGGGGCCTACAATGAGCAGTTCTTC. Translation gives CASSYSYGIRGAYNEQFF.

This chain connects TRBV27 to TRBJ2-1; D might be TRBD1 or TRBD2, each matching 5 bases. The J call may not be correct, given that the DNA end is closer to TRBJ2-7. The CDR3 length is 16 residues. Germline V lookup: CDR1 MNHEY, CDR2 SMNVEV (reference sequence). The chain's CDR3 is CASRGRGRAFQDTQYF. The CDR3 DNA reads TGTGCCAGCAGGGGGCGCGGGCGCGCTTTCCAAGATACGCAGTACTTC.

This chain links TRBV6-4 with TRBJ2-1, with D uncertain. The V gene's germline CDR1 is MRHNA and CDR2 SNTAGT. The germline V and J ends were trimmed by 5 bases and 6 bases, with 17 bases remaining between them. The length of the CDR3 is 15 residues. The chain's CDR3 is CASSPSWVSGNEQFF. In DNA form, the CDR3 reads TGTGCCAGCAGTCCCTCTTGGGTCTCGGGCAATGAGCAGTTCTTC.

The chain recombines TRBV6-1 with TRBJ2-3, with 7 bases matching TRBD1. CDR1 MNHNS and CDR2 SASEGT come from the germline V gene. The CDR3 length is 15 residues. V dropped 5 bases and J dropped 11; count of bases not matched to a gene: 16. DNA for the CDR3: TGTGCCAGCAGTCAGGGGGAAGGGCACAAAAATATGCAGTATTTT. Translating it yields CASSQGEGHKNMQYF.

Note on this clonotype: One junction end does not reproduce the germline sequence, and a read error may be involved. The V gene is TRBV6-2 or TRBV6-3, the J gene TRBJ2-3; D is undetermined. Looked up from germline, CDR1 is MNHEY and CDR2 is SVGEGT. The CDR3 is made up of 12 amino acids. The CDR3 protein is CASDGNKNTQYF. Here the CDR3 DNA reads TGTGCGAGCGACGGTAACAAAAATACGCAGTACTTT.

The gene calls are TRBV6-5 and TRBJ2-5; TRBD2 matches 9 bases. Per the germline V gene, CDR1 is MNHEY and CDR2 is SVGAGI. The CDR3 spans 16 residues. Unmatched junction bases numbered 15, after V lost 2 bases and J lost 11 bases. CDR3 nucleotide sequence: TGTGCCAGCAGTTACACCCTGACTAGCGGAGGAGGGGAGCAGTACTTC. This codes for CASSYTLTSGGGEQYF.

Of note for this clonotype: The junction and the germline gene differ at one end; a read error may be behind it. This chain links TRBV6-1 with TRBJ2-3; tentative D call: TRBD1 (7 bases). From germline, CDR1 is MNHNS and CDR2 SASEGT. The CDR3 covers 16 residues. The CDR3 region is CASRGQGGTGQDTQYF. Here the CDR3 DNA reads TGTGCCAGCAGGGGGCAGGGGGGCACGGGCCAAGATACGCAGTACTTT.